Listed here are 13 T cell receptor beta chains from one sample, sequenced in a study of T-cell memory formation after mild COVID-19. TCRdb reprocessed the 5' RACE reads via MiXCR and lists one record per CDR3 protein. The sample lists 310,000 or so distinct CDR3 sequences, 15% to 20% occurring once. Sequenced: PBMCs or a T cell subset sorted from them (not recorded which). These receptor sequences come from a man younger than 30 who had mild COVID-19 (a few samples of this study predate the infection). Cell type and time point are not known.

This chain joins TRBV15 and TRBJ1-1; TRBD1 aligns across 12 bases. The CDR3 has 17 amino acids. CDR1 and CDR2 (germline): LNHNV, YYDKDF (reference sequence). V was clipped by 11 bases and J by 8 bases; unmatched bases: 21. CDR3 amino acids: CAAGTGGYRGRIREAFF. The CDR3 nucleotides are TGTGCCGCAGGGACAGGGGGCTATCGGGGGCGGATTAGAGAAGCTTTCTTT.

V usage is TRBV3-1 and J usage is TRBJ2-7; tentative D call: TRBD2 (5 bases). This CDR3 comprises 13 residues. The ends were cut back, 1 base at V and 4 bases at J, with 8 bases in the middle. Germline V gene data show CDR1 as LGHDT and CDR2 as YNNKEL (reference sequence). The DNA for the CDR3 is TGTGCCAGCAGCCAAGGTAGCGTGTACGAGCAGTACTTC. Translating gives CASSQGSVYEQYF.

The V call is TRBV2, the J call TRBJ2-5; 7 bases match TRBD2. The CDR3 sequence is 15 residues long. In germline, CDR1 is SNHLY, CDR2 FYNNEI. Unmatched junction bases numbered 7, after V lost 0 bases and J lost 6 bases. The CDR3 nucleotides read TGTGCCAGCAGTGAAGCGCCAGGCGGGGGAAAGACCCAGTACTTC. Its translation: CASSEAPGGGKTQYF.

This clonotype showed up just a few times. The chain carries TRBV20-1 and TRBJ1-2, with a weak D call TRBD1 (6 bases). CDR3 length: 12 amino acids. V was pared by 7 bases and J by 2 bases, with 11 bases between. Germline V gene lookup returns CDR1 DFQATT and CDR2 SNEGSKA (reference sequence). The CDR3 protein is CSVEGQNYGYTF. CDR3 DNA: TGCAGTGTAGAAGGACAGAACTATGGCTACACCTTC.

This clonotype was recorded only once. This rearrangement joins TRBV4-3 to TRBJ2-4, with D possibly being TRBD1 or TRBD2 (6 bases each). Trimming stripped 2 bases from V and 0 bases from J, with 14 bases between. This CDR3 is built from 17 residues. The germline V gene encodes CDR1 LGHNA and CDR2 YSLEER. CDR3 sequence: CASSQNTGTLAKNIQYF. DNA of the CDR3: TGCGCCAGCAGCCAAAACACAGGGACTTTAGCCAAAAACATTCAGTACTTC.

CDR3 nucleotides: TGTGCCAGCAGTGGTGAGGAGACCCAGTACTTC. Its protein is CASSGEETQYF. This rearrangement joins TRBV25-1 to TRBJ2-5; unclear D gene. The CDR3 length is 11 residues. With 4 bases removed from V and 5 bases from J, the gap between germline ends came to 5 bases. Germline lookup yields CDR1 MGHDK and CDR2 SYGVNS.

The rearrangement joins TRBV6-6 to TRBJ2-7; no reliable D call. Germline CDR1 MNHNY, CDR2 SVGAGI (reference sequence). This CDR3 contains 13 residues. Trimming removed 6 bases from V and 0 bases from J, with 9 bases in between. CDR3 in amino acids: CASSRSFSYEQYF. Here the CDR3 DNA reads TGTGCCAGCAGCAGAAGCTTCTCCTACGAGCAGTACTTC.

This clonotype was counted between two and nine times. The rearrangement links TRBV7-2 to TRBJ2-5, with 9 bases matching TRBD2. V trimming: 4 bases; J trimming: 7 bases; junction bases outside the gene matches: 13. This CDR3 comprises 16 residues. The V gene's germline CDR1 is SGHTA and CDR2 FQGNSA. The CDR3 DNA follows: TGTGCCAGCAGCTCTGTTGGGACTAGCCCTCTAGGGACCCAGTACTTC. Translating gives CASSSVGTSPLGTQYF.

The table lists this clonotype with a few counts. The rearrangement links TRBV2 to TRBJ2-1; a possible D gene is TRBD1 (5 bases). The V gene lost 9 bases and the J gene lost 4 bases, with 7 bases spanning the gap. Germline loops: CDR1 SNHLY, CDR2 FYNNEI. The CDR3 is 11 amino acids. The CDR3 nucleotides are TGTGCCAGTAGACAGTACAATGAGCAGTTCTTC. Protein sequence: CASRQYNEQFF.

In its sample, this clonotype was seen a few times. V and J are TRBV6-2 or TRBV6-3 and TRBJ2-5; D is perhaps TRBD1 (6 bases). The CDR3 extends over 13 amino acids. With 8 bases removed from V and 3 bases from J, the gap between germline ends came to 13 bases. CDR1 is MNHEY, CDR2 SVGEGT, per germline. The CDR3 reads CASLRAGEETQYF. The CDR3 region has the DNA TGTGCCAGCCTCCGGGCAGGGGAAGAGACCCAGTACTTC.

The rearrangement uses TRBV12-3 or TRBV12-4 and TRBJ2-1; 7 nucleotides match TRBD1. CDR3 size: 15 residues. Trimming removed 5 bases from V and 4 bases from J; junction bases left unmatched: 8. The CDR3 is CASSPGPGQYNEQFF. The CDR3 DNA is TGTGCCAGCAGTCCAGGACCGGGACAGTACAATGAGCAGTTCTTC.

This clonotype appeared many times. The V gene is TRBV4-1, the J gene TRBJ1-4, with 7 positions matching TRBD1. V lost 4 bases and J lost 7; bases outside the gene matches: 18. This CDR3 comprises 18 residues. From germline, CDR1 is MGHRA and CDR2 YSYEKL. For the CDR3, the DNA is TGCGCCAGCAGCCGGGATAGACAGGGTATCTCACTCGGTGAAAAACTGTTTTTT. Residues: CASSRDRQGISLGEKLFF.

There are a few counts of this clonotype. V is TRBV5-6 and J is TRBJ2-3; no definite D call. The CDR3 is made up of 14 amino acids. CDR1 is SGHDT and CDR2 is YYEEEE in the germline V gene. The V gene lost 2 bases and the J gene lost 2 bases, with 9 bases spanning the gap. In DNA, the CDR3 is TGTGCCAGCAGCTTTTCCGGATACACAGATACGCAGTATTTT. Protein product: CASSFSGYTDTQYF.